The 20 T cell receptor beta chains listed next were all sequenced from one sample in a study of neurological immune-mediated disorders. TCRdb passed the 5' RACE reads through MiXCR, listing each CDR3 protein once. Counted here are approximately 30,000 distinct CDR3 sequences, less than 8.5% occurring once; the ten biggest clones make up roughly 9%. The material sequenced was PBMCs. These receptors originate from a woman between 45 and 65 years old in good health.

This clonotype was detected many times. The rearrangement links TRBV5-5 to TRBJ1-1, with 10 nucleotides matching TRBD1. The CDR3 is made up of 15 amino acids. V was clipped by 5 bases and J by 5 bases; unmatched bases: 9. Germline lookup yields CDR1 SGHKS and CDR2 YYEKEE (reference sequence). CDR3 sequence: CASRTQDRGGTEAFF. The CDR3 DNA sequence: TGTGCCAGCAGGACCCAGGACAGGGGGGGAACTGAAGCTTTCTTT.

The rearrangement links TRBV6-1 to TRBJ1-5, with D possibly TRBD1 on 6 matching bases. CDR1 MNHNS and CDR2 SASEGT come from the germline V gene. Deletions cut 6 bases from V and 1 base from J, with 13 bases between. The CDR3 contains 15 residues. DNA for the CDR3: TGTGCCAGCAGCACCCAGGGGATCAGCAATCAGCCCCAGCATTTT. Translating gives CASSTQGISNQPQHF.

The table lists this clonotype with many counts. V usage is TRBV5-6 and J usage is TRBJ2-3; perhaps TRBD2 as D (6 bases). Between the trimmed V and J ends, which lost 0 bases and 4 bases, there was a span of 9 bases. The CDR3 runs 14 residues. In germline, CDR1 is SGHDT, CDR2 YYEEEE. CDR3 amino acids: CASSLVGGADTQYF. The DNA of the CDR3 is TGTGCCAGCAGCTTGGTGGGGGGAGCAGATACGCAGTATTTT.

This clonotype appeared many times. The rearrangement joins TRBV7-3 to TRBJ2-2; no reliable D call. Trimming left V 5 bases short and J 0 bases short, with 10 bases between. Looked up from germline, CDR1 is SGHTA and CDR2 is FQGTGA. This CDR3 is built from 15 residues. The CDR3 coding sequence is TGTGCCAGCAGCCCGCAAGGATCGAACACCGGGGAGCTGTTTTTT. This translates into CASSPQGSNTGELFF.

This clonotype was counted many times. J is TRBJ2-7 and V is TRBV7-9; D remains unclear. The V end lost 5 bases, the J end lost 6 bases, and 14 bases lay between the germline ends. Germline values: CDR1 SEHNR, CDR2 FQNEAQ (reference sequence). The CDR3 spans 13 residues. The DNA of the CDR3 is TGTGCCAGCAGCGGGCGTGGACCCACCGAGCAGTACTTC. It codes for CASSGRGPTEQYF.

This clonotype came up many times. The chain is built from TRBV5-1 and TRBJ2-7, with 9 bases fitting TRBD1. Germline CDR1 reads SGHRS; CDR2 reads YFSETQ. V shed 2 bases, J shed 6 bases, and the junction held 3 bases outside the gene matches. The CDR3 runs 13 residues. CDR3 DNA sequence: TGCGCCAGCAGCTTCGACAGGGGGGCCGAGCAGTACTTC. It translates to CASSFDRGAEQYF. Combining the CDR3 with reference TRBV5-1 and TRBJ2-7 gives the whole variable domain KAGVTQTPRYLIKTRGQQVTLSCSPISGHRSVSWYQQTPGQGLQFLFEYFSETQRNKGNFPGRFSGRQFSNSRSEMNVSTLELGDSALYLCASSFDRGAEQYFGPGTRLTVT.

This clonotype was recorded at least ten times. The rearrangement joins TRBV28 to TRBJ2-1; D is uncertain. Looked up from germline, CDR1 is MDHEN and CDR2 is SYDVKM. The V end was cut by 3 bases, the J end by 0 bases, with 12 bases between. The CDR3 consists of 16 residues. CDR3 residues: CASSFLSRRSYNEQFF. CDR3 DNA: TGTGCCAGCAGTTTTTTAAGTCGACGCTCCTACAATGAGCAGTTCTTC.

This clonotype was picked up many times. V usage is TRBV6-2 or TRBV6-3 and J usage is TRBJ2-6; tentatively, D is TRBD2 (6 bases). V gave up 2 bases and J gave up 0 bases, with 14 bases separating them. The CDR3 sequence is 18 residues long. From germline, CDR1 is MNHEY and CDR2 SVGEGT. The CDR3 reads CASSYPGGLLSGANVLTF. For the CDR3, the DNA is TGTGCCAGCAGTTACCCTGGGGGACTGCTCTCTGGGGCCAACGTCCTGACTTTC.

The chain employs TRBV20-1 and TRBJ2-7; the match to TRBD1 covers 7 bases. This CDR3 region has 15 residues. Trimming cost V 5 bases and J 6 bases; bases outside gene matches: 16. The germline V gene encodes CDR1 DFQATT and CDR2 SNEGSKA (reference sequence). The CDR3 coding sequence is TGCAGTGCTCCTCCCCCGGGACAGTGTGGTGGCGAGCAGTACTTC. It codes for CSAPPPGQCGGEQYF.

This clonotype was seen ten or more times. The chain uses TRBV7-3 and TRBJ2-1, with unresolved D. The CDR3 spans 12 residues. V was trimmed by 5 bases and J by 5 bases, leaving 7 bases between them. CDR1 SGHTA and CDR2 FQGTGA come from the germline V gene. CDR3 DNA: TGTGCCAGCAGCGCTGGGAACAATGAGCAGTTCTTC. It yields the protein CASSAGNNEQFF.

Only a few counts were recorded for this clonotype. The CDR3 sequence is CSAINSRGVLRYNEQFF. CDR3 sequence (DNA): TGCAGTGCTATAAACTCCCGCGGGGTCCTCCGTTACAATGAGCAGTTCTTC. The chain carries TRBV20-1 and TRBJ2-1, with D maybe TRBD2 (6 bases). Germline assignment: CDR1 DFQATT and CDR2 SNEGSKA (reference sequence). The V gene lost 4 bases and the J gene lost 4 bases, with 23 bases spanning the gap. There are 17 residues in the CDR3.

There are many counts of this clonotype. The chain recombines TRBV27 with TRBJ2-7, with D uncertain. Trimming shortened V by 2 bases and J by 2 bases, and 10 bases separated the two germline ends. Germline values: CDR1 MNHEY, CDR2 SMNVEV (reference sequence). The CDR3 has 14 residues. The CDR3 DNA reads TGTGCCAGCAGTTTAAAGCTCATCGCCTACGAGCAGTACTTC. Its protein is CASSLKLIAYEQYF.

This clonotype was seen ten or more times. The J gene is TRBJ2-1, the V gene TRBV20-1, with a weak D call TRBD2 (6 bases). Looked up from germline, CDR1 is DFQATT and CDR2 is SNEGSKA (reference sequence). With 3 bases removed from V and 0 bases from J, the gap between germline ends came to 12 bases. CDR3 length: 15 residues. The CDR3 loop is CSARDYIFSYNEQFF. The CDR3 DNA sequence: TGCAGTGCTAGGGACTACATCTTCTCCTACAATGAGCAGTTCTTC.

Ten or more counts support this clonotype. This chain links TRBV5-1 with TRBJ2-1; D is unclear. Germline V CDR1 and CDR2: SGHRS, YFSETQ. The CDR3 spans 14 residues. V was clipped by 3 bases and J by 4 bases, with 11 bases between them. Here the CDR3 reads CASSSTLDYNEQFF. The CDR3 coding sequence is TGCGCCAGCAGCTCGACGCTCGATTACAATGAGCAGTTCTTC.

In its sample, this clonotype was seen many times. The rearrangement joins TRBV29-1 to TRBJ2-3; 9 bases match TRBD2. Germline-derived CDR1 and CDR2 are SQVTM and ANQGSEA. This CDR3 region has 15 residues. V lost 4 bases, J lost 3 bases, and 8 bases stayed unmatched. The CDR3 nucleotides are TGCAGCGTTGCAATGGCGGGGGGGCGGACAGATACGCAGTATTTT. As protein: CSVAMAGGRTDTQYF.

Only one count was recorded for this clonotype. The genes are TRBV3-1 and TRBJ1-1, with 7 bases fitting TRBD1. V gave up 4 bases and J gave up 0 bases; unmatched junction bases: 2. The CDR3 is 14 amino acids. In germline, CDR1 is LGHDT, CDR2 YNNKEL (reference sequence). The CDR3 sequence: CASSRQGMNTEAFF. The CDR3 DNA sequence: TGTGCCAGCAGCCGACAGGGTATGAACACTGAAGCTTTCTTT.

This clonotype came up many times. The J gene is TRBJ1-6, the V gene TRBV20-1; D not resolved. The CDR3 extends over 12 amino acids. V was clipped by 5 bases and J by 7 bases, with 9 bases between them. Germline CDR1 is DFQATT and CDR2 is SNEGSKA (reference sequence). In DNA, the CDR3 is TGCAGTGCTCCCGGAGTAAATTCACCCCTCCACTTT. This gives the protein CSAPGVNSPLHF.

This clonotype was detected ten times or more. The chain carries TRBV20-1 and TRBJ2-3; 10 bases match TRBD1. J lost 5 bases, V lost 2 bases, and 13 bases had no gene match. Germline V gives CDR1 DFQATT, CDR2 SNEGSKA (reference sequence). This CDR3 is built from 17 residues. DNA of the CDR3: TGCAGTGCTAGACCTCTCCCCGGGACAGGGGTTGGAGATACGCAGTATTTT. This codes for CSARPLPGTGVGDTQYF.

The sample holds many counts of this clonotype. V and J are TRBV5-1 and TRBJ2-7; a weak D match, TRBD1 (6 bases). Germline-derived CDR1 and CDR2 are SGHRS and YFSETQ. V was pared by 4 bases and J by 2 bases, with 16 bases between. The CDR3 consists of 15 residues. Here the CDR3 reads CASSTQQGPTYEQYF. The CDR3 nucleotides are TGCGCCAGCAGCACCCAACAGGGACCAACCTACGAGCAGTACTTC.

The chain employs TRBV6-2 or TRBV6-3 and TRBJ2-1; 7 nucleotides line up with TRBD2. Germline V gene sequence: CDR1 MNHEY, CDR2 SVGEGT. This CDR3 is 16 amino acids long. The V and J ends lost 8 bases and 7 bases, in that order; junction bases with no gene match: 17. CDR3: CASSKFSAGVGNEQFF. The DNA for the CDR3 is TGTGCCAGCTCTAAGTTCTCCGCGGGAGTAGGAAATGAGCAGTTCTTC.